Below, one TCR beta chain is given with its context. Its matching antigen is unknown. Germline loops: CDR1 SGHRS, CDR2 YFSETQ. V lost 3 bases to trimming and J lost 3 bases, with 9 bases between them. The CDR3 extends over 13 amino acids. Profiled with immunoSEQ multiplex PCR; TCRdb holds only in-frame clones, not every one. The sample contains 40,000 to 60,000 clones, approximately 80% of which appear only once. This sample is drawn from a study of OX40 agonist ivuxolimab in advanced cancers. Whole-study context: Patients received ivuxolimab, an intravenous treatment, every 2 weeks at 0.01 to 10 mg/kg. Hepatocellular carcinoma, melanoma, renal cell or head and neck cancer occurred in dose-escalation patients. Study conclusions and caveats: Expanded clones tended on average to be more numerous among CD8+ T cells than CD4+.

The sample here was CD4+ or CD8+ T cells sorted from blood, taken in a trial of the OX40 agonist ivuxolimab. This rearrangement joins TRBV5-1 to TRBJ1-2; D unclear. The receptor was derived from an adult with an advanced solid tumor such as melanoma, head and neck, liver or kidney cancer. CDR3 amino acids: CASSWNADYGYTF. CDR3 sequence (DNA): TGCGCCAGCAGCTGGAATGCGGACTATGGCTACACCTTC.